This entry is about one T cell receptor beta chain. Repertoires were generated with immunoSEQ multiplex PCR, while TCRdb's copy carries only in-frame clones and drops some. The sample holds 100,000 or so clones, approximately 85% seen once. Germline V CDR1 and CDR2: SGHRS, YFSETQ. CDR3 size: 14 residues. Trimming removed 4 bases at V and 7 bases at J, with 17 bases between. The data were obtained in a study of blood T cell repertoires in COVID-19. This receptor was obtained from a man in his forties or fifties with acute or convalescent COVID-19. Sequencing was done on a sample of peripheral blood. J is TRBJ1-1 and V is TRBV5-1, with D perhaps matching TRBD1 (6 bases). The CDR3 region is CASSVGDKTLEAFF. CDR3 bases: TGCGCCAGCAGCGTAGGGGACAAGACACTTGAAGCTTTCTTT.